A single sample gave rise to the 32 T cell receptor beta chains below, sequenced in a study of blood T cell repertoires in COVID-19. Clones were sequenced by immunoSEQ multiplex PCR, and TCRdb holds only the in-frame ones, with some missing. The sample has 100,000 to 150,000 clones, roughly 80% seen once. Input material: PBMCs or T cells enriched from blood (not recorded which). Every receptor here comes from a man in his forties with acute COVID-19.

The J gene is TRBJ1-5, the V gene TRBV18; no firm D call. Germline V CDR1 and CDR2: KGHSH, LQKENI. The V end lost 2 bases, the J end lost 5 bases, and 10 bases lay between the germline ends. There are 14 residues in the CDR3. CDR3 in DNA: TGTGCCAGCTCACCAGGGGAGGGAGATCAGCCCCAGCATTTT. This translates into CASSPGEGDQPQHF.

The sample holds a few counts of this clone. The chain links TRBV25-1 to TRBJ1-1; D is unresolved. V was pared by 8 bases and J by 1 base, with 11 bases between. This CDR3 spans 13 amino acids. Germline CDR1 MGHDK, CDR2 SYGVNS. The CDR3 is CASGMDWNTEAFF. The CDR3, as DNA: TGTGCCAGCGGAATGGACTGGAACACTGAAGCTTTCTTT.

V usage is TRBV6-5 and J usage is TRBJ1-3; D remains ambiguous. From germline, CDR1 is MNHEY and CDR2 SVGAGI. The CDR3 totals 14 residues. The V end lost 7 bases, the J end lost 5 bases, and 15 bases lay between the germline ends. This CDR3 reads CASKATGNRNTIYF. The CDR3 coding sequence is TGTGCCAGCAAGGCAACGGGGAATAGAAACACCATATATTTT.

The V call is TRBV5-1, the J call TRBJ2-2, with unresolved D. Trimming cost V 0 bases and J 0 bases, with 6 bases left between them. Germline lookup yields CDR1 SGHRS and CDR2 YFSETQ. This CDR3 is built from 15 residues. The DNA for the CDR3 is TGCGCCAGCAGCTTGGGAGGCTCGAACACCGGGGAGCTGTTTTTT. Amino acid sequence: CASSLGGSNTGELFF.

The chain couples TRBV29-1 to TRBJ1-5; TRBD1 agrees at 9 bases. The V gene end was trimmed by 6 bases and the J gene end by 5 bases; junction bases not matched to a gene: 2. Germline loops: CDR1 SQVTM, CDR2 ANQGSEA. CDR3 length: 12 residues. CDR3 amino acids: CSVRQGDQPQHF. DNA of the CDR3: TGCAGCGTACGACAGGGGGATCAGCCCCAGCATTTT.

About this clone: One junction end disagrees with the germline gene, perhaps due to a read error. This chain uses TRBV7-7 with TRBJ2-3, with D maybe TRBD2 (6 bases). The CDR3 loop spans 16 amino acids. Germline values: CDR1 SSHAT, CDR2 FNYEAQ (reference sequence). In DNA, the CDR3 is TGTGCTAGCAGCCCTGGCCTAGCGAGGTTGGCAGATACGCAGTATTTT. Residues: CASSPGLARLADTQYF. The complete variable domain, with remaining parts taken from reference TRBV7-7 and TRBJ2-3, reads GAGVSQSPRYKVTKRGQDVTLRCDPISSHATLYWYQQALGQGPEFLTYFNYEAQPDKSGLPSDRFSAERPEGSISTLTIQRTEQRDSAMYRCASSPGLARLADTQYFGPGTRLTVL.

This clone was detected a few times. V is TRBV19 and J is TRBJ1-6, with D possibly TRBD1 on 5 matching bases. The length of the CDR3 is 15 residues. CDR1 LNHDA and CDR2 SQIVND come from the germline V gene (reference sequence). With 7 bases removed from V and 6 bases from J, the gap between germline ends came to 16 bases. The CDR3: CASTFRQMFNSPLHF. The CDR3 DNA follows: TGTGCCAGTACCTTCCGACAGATGTTTAATTCACCCCTCCACTTT. Combining the CDR3 with reference TRBV19 and TRBJ1-6 gives the whole variable domain DGGITQSPKYLFRKEGQNVTLSCEQNLNHDAMYWYRQDPGQGLRLIYYSQIVNDFQKGDIAEGYSVSREKKESFPLTVTSAQKNPTAFYLCASTFRQMFNSPLHFGNGTRLTVT.

Here the CDR3 reads CASSRTSGSYQTQYF. CDR3 in DNA: TGTGCCAGCAGTCGGACTAGCGGGAGTTATCAGACCCAGTACTTC. The V and J genes are TRBV6-5 and TRBJ2-5; 13 bases line up with TRBD2. The ends lost 5 bases at V and 6 bases at J; junction bases unmatched: 6. Germline CDR1 reads MNHEY; CDR2 reads SVGAGI. This CDR3 has 15 residues.

The rearrangement links TRBV5-1 to TRBJ2-3; 12 nucleotides align to TRBD2. The ends lost 4 bases at V and 2 bases at J; junction bases unmatched: 2. The CDR3 sequence is 15 residues long. Germline CDR1 is SGHRS and CDR2 is YFSETQ. CDR3 amino acids: CASSRTSGTTDTQYF. The CDR3 region has the DNA TGCGCCAGCAGCCGGACTAGCGGGACCACAGATACGCAGTATTTT.

The chain joins TRBV20-1 to TRBJ2-3; D not certain. The CDR3 length is 10 residues. V was pared by 6 bases and J by 3 bases, with 4 bases between. Germline V gene data show CDR1 as DFQATT and CDR2 as SNEGSKA (reference sequence). The CDR3 DNA follows: TGCAGTGCCGTGACAGATACGCAGTATTTT. Translating gives CSAVTDTQYF.

This clone was seen just once. This rearrangement joins TRBV27 to TRBJ2-1; D is unresolved. Germline assignment: CDR1 MNHEY and CDR2 SMNVEV (reference sequence). Between the trimmed V and J ends, which lost 3 bases and 0 bases, there was a span of 18 bases. This CDR3 contains 18 residues. CDR3 bases: TGTGCCAGCAGTTTGACCCGGATGAAGTGGAGCTCCTACAATGAGCAGTTCTTC. Its protein product is CASSLTRMKWSSYNEQFF.

J is TRBJ1-3 and V is TRBV2, with a tentative D call TRBD1 (5 bases). Per germline, CDR1 SNHLY and CDR2 FYNNEI. V was cut by 6 bases and J by 3 bases, with 9 bases left in between. The CDR3 contains 13 residues. CDR3 sequence (DNA): TGTGCCAGCAGGCAGGGCAGTGGAAACACCATATATTTT. This encodes CASRQGSGNTIYF. Looking up the rest from reference TRBV2 and TRBJ1-3 gives the full variable domain: EPEVTQTPSHQVTQMGQEVILRCVPISNHLYFYWYRQILGQKVEFLVSFYNNEISEKSEIFDDQFSVERPDGSNFTLKIRSTKLEDSAMYFCASRQGSGNTIYFGEGSWLTVV.

The chain combines TRBV28 with TRBJ2-5; TRBD2 might be the D (6 bases). CDR3 length: 15 residues. V dropped 6 bases and J dropped 1 base, with 15 bases sitting between them. Germline CDR1 MDHEN, CDR2 SYDVKM. CDR3 amino acids: CASRRSVGGQETQYF. Here the CDR3 DNA reads TGTGCCAGCAGACGTAGCGTGGGGGGCCAAGAGACCCAGTACTTC.

The CDR3 here is CSVERQPEAPLHF. The DNA for the CDR3 is TGCAGCGTTGAAAGGCAGCCCGAGGCGCCCCTCCACTTT. The chain is built from TRBV29-1 and TRBJ1-6; no definite D call. The CDR3 totals 13 residues. Per the germline V gene, CDR1 is SQVTM and CDR2 is ANQGSEA. V dropped 2 bases and J dropped 13 bases, with 15 bases sitting between them.

The chain recombines TRBV11-2 with TRBJ2-3, with D possibly being TRBD1 (6 bases). V lost 3 bases and J 0 bases, leaving 13 bases between the germline ends. The CDR3 length is 16 residues. Germline lookup yields CDR1 SGHAT and CDR2 FQNNGV. CDR3: CASSLNRALSTDTQYF. The CDR3 DNA reads as TGTGCCAGCAGCTTGAACAGGGCCCTGAGCACAGATACGCAGTATTTT.

The rearrangement uses TRBV29-1 and TRBJ2-3, with 9 positions matching TRBD1. The CDR3 covers 14 residues. Germline assignment: CDR1 SQVTM and CDR2 ANQGSEA. With V trimmed by 4 bases and J by 7 bases, 9 bases remained unmatched. DNA of the CDR3: TGCAGCGTTGCCGGCCGGGACAGGGAAAATACGCAGTATTTT. This translates into CSVAGRDRENTQYF.

The V and J genes are TRBV11-1 and TRBJ2-7, with D possibly TRBD2 on 5 matching bases. This CDR3 region has 15 residues. The germline gives CDR1 SGHAT, CDR2 FQDESV (reference sequence). The V gene lost 2 bases and the J gene lost 0 bases, with 11 bases spanning the gap. This CDR3 reads CASSLQNRDSYEQYF. The CDR3 DNA reads as TGTGCCAGCAGCTTACAAAACCGGGACTCCTACGAGCAGTACTTC.

The V gene is TRBV10-3, the J gene TRBJ1-2; TRBD1 matches at 8 bases. The germline gives CDR1 ENHRY, CDR2 SYGVKD. Germline trimming cut 0 bases from V and 5 bases from J; bases unmatched to any gene: 2. CDR3 length equals 14 residues. CDR3 DNA sequence: TGTGCCATCAGTGAGTCGGGACAGGAGTATGGCTACACCTTC. This translates into CAISESGQEYGYTF.

This clone was observed a single time. This chain joins TRBV18 and TRBJ2-5; 7 bases are a match to TRBD1. The J segment lost 5 bases and the V segment lost 6 bases, leaving 9 bases of the junction unmatched. The CDR3 contains 14 residues. Germline V gives CDR1 KGHSH, CDR2 LQKENI. As DNA, the CDR3 is TGTGCCAGCTCCCGGACAGGTCAGGGCGAGACCCAGTACTTC. As protein: CASSRTGQGETQYF.

The V gene is TRBV18, the J gene TRBJ2-1; D is unresolved. CDR1 and CDR2 (germline): KGHSH, LQKENI. The length of the CDR3 is 13 residues. V gave up 0 bases and J gave up 6 bases, with 6 bases separating them. CDR3 region: CASSPPASNEQFF. DNA for the CDR3: TGTGCCAGCTCACCACCCGCTAGCAATGAGCAGTTCTTC.

This clone has a single count. The chain is built from TRBV6-2 or TRBV6-3 and TRBJ2-7; no clear D. From germline, CDR1 is MNHEY and CDR2 SVGEGT. Deletions cut 6 bases from V and 1 base from J, with 7 bases between. The CDR3 runs 12 residues. CDR3 sequence: CASSLSSYEQYF. CDR3 nucleotide sequence: TGTGCCAGCAGCCTCTCGTCCTACGAGCAGTACTTC.

The chain joins TRBV5-1 to TRBJ1-5, with unresolved D. The germline CDR1 and CDR2 sequences are SGHRS and YFSETQ. The germline V and J ends were trimmed by 4 bases and 7 bases, with 15 bases remaining between them. The CDR3 length is 14 residues. The CDR3 protein is CASSLIGGEQPQHF. The DNA of the CDR3 is TGCGCCAGCAGCCTCATAGGAGGAGAACAGCCCCAGCATTTT.

The V and J genes are TRBV19 and TRBJ1-1, with D perhaps matching TRBD1 (6 bases). Germline loops: CDR1 LNHDA, CDR2 SQIVND (reference sequence). This CDR3 has 14 residues. The ends were cut back, 6 bases at V and 1 base at J, with 12 bases in the middle. The CDR3 nucleotides read TGTGCCAGTAGCCAAAAGGGGGAGAACACTGAAGCTTTCTTT. As protein: CASSQKGENTEAFF.

The genes are TRBV3-1 (or the pseudogene TRBV3-2) and TRBJ2-3; 9 positions match TRBD1. The CDR3 is 17 residues long. The V and J ends lost 5 bases and 2 bases, in that order; junction bases with no gene match: 11. Germline V gene lookup returns CDR1 LGHDT and CDR2 YNNKEL (reference sequence). CDR3 DNA sequence: TGTGCCAGCAGCGACGCTCCCGGGACAGGGTACACAGATACGCAGTATTTT. Translated: CASSDAPGTGYTDTQYF.

About this clone: Other DNA sequences from this sample encode an identical CDR3 as well. The V gene is TRBV18, the J gene TRBJ1-5, with TRBD1 matching over 8 bases. The ends lost 3 bases at V and 6 bases at J; junction bases unmatched: 4. This CDR3 comprises 14 residues. CDR1 and CDR2 from the germline V gene are KGHSH and LQKENI. The CDR3 here is CASSPGQGGQPQHF. CDR3 DNA: TGTGCCAGCTCACCTGGACAGGGAGGTCAGCCCCAGCATTTT. Full variable domain (remainder filled in from reference TRBV18 and TRBJ1-5): NAGVMQNPRHLVRRRGQEARLRCSPMKGHSHVYWYRQLPEEGLKFMVYLQKENIIDESGMPKERFSAEFPKEGPSILRIQQVVRGDSAAYFCASSPGQGGQPQHFGDGTRLSIL.

The J gene is TRBJ2-7, the V gene TRBV7-9, with a weak D call TRBD2 (6 bases). The germline CDR1 and CDR2 sequences are SEHNR and FQNEAQ (reference sequence). Trimming cost V 3 bases and J 4 bases, with 7 bases left between them. The CDR3 has 12 amino acids. CDR3 residues: CASSFSGYEQYF. The CDR3 DNA reads as TGTGCCAGCAGCTTTAGCGGTTACGAGCAGTACTTC.

The chain recombines TRBV12-3 or TRBV12-4 with TRBJ1-1; D call uncertain. Trimming took 4 bases from V and 6 from J, leaving 12 bases between them. The CDR3 covers 13 residues. CDR3: CASSSPSRAEAFF. The CDR3 DNA is TGTGCCAGCAGTTCTCCGTCTAGAGCTGAAGCTTTCTTT.

The chain links TRBV5-4 to TRBJ2-2, with 14 nucleotides matching TRBD2. This CDR3 spans 17 amino acids. The J segment lost 7 bases and the V segment lost 4 bases, leaving 9 bases of the junction unmatched. Germline V gene data show CDR1 as SGHNT and CDR2 as YYREEE (reference sequence). Here the CDR3 reads CASSLTSGRALSGELFF. The CDR3 DNA reads TGTGCCAGCAGCCTGACTAGCGGGAGGGCCTTGAGCGGGGAGCTGTTTTTT. The full variable domain, completed using reference TRBV5-4 and TRBJ2-2, is ETGVTQSPTHLIKTRGQQVTLRCSSQSGHNTVSWYQQALGQGPQFIFQYYREEENGRGNFPPRFSGLQFPNYSSELNVNALELDDSALYLCASSLTSGRALSGELFFGEGSRLTVL.

This clone was seen only once. The rearrangement uses TRBV3-1 (or the pseudogene TRBV3-2) and TRBJ2-1; D uncertain. The CDR3 consists of 18 residues. Trimming stripped 3 bases from V and 0 bases from J, with 18 bases between. Germline loops: CDR1 LGHDT, CDR2 YNNKEL (reference sequence). DNA of the CDR3: TGTGCCAGCAGCCAGGTTGCGGCCCTGGGTACCTCCTACAATGAGCAGTTCTTC. This sequence encodes CASSQVAALGTSYNEQFF.

This chain uses TRBV2 with TRBJ1-4, with 8 bases aligning to TRBD1. V lost 3 bases and J lost 5; bases outside the gene matches: 5. This CDR3 is built from 15 residues. CDR1 is SNHLY and CDR2 is FYNNEI in the germline V gene. CDR3 sequence reads: CASSEATGANEKLFF. The CDR3 DNA reads as TGTGCCAGCAGTGAGGCGACAGGGGCGAATGAAAAACTGTTTTTT.

The chain combines TRBV7-2 with TRBJ2-7; 9 positions agree with TRBD1. Trimming removed 5 bases from V and 5 bases from J; junction bases left unmatched: 7. This CDR3 is built from 14 residues. The germline CDR1 and CDR2 sequences are SGHTA and FQGNSA. In nucleotides, the CDR3 is TGTGCCAGCAGCCGGGGGACAGGGACGAACGAGCAGTACTTC. Its protein is CASSRGTGTNEQYF.

The chain has TRBV5-1 and TRBJ1-4; tentative D call: TRBD1 (6 bases). Germline V gives CDR1 SGHRS, CDR2 YFSETQ. The V gene lost 5 bases and the J gene lost 5 bases, with 13 bases spanning the gap. The CDR3 covers 14 residues. The CDR3, as DNA: TGCGCCAGCAGTCCCGGGACACTGAATGAAAAACTGTTTTTT. It translates to CASSPGTLNEKLFF. The variable domain in full, completed from reference TRBV5-1 and TRBJ1-4, reads KAGVTQTPRYLIKTRGQQVTLSCSPISGHRSVSWYQQTPGQGLQFLFEYFSETQRNKGNFPGRFSGRQFSNSRSEMNVSTLELGDSALYLCASSPGTLNEKLFFGSGTQLSVL.